A selection of T cell receptor beta chains follows, all from one sample in a study of patients and donors after allogeneic stem cell transplantation. A single record per CDR3 protein comes from TCRdb applying MiXCR to the RT-PCR reads. The data show under 170,000 distinct CDR3 sequences, roughly two fifths seen once. Sequenced material: blood, either unsorted or a sorted T cell fraction (not recorded which). These receptors were taken from a human donor who was either an allogeneic HSCT recipient or a stem cell or donor lymphocyte infusion donor (not recorded which). It is not recorded whose cells these are; they may come from a transplant donor. CDR3s include the opening cysteine and the closing phenylalanine or tryptophan. A D gene is named only where the DNA matches it firmly. Expanded clones get a size class; other rows say once, few or many, or leave the size out.

-	TRBV20-1	TRBJ2-7	few	TGCAGTGTCCACGAAAACCCCTACGAGCAGTACTTC	CSVHENPYEQYF
-	TRBV12-3/TRBV12-4	TRBJ1-2	-	TGTGCCAGCAGTCCGTCTAGGACCGGGGCCAACTATGGCTACACCTTC	CASSPSRTGANYGYTF
TRBD2	TRBV25-1	TRBJ2-7	once	TGTGCCAGCAAAAGCGGGGGAAGGCACTACGAGCAGTACTTC	CASKSGGRHYEQYF
-	TRBV20-1	TRBJ1-1	-	TGCAGTGCTAGCGTCAGGGGCATGAACACTGAAGCTTTCTTT	CSASVRGMNTEAFF
-	TRBV2	TRBJ2-4	-	TGTGCCAGCAGTGAAGACATGGGTGGGAACATTCAGTACTTC	CASSEDMGGNIQYF
-	TRBV29-1	TRBJ1-5	-	TGCAGCGTCCGGACGGGGACGGATCAGCCCCAGCATTTT	CSVRTGTDQPQHF
TRBD1	TRBV19	TRBJ1-5	-	TGTGCCAGTAGTACGACAGGGGGAAGCAATCAGCCCCAGCATTTT	CASSTTGGSNQPQHF
-	TRBV4-2	TRBJ1-2	-	TGTGCCAGCAGCCAACTCATCAGCGATGGCTACACCTTC	CASSQLISDGYTF
-	TRBV11-2	TRBJ2-3	few	TGTGCCAGCAGCTTAGGCCTAGCGAAGGCAGATACGCAGTATTTT	CASSLGLAKADTQYF
TRBD1	TRBV9	TRBJ1-6	-	TGTGCCAGCAGCGTAGGACAGGGGATGTTTGATAATTCACCCCTCGACTTT	CASSVGQGMFDNSPLDF